The clone carrying this TCR beta chain has a count of ten or more. Its antigen is still unknown. These data come from a study of T cells in Graves' hyperthyroidism and ophthalmopathy. V was pared by 6 bases and J by 0 bases, with 9 bases between. CDR3 length: 14 amino acids. Germline V gene data show CDR1 as LGHDT and CDR2 as YNNKEL (reference sequence). Authors of the study amplified TCR beta CDR3 regions from RNA transcripts. First-round RT-PCR of the TCR CDR3 relied on the HTBI primer set. TCRdb reprocessed the multiplex PCR reads with MiXCR, giving one entry per CDR3 protein. The table records 500,000 or so distinct CDR3 sequences, about 15% of them present only once. Clinicians diagnosed patients from clinical symptoms, serum thyroxine and TRAb, thyroid ultrasound and orbital computed tomography. Study-wide results and limits: In the analysis, a 13 V-J model separated ophthalmopathy from stable hyperthyroidism. Most clonotypes that expanded in the thyroid above 0.001 also showed up in blood.

V usage is TRBV3-1 and J usage is TRBJ1-3; possibly TRBD1 for D (5 bases). Specimen: blood. The clonotype originates from a woman in her twenties or thirties with Graves' ophthalmopathy. Here the CDR3 reads CASSTDSSGNTIYF. CDR3 nucleotides: TGTGCCAGCAGTACCGACAGCTCTGGAAACACCATATATTTT.